The next 26 T cell receptor beta chains were all read from a single sample in a study of T cell repertoires in cytomegalovirus infection. Antigen specificity for these receptors is unknown. One entry per CDR3 protein, called by TCRdb with MiXCR from the reads. Of 140,000 to 150,000 distinct CDR3 sequences listed, roughly 32% are singletons. This material consisted of CD8+ T cells from cultured PBMCs, taken from culture after CMV antigen stimulation. These receptors were taken from a human donor in good health (CMV status not recorded). Some clones in this sample may be carry-over from other donors' samples.

CDR3 region: CASSSTGTGRNEQFF. The CDR3 DNA sequence: TGTGCCAGCAGTTCCACCGGGACAGGGAGAAATGAGCAGTTCTTC. The chain recombines TRBV27 with TRBJ2-1; the match to TRBD1 covers 9 bases. V was pared by 4 bases and J by 7 bases, with 8 bases of the junction left unmatched. The CDR3 is made up of 15 amino acids. Germline CDR1 and CDR2: MNHEY and SMNVEV (reference sequence).

The chain couples TRBV7-4 to TRBJ2-7; either TRBD1 or TRBD2 may supply D (5 bases each). This CDR3 region has 14 residues. V dropped 6 bases and J dropped 0 bases, with 12 bases sitting between them. Looked up from germline, CDR1 is SGHVT and CDR2 is SQSDAQ. The CDR3 here is CASRGVDDSYEQYF. CDR3 bases: TGTGCCAGCAGGGGGGTGGACGACTCCTACGAGCAGTACTTC.

The CDR3 spells CSALGDTQYF. CDR3 DNA: TGCAGTGCGCTCGGGGATACGCAGTATTTT. V usage is TRBV20-1 and J usage is TRBJ2-3, with no clear D. V lost 6 bases and J lost 6, with 7 bases in between. The CDR3 has 10 amino acids. CDR1 DFQATT and CDR2 SNEGSKA come from the germline V gene (reference sequence).

This chain links TRBV30 with TRBJ2-7, with 7 nucleotides matching TRBD2. Trimming at V came to 6 bases and at J to 5 bases, leaving 7 bases not matched to a gene. The CDR3 loop spans 12 amino acids. CDR1 and CDR2 from the germline V gene are GTSNPN and SVGIG (reference sequence). CDR3 in DNA: TGTGCCTGTCACCCGGGGGGTGACGAGCAGTACTTC. It yields the protein CACHPGGDEQYF.

This clonotype was counted at least ten times. V usage is TRBV4-1 and J usage is TRBJ2-1; D is undetermined. CDR1 and CDR2 from the germline V gene are MGHRA and YSYEKL. CDR3 length: 12 residues. V gave up 0 bases and J gave up 6 bases, with 3 bases separating them. The CDR3 region is CASSQELNEQFF. The CDR3 region has the DNA TGCGCCAGCAGCCAAGAGCTCAATGAGCAGTTCTTC.

The chain is built from TRBV3-1 and TRBJ2-3; D perhaps matches TRBD2 (5 bases). The CDR3 has 15 residues. Germline-derived CDR1 and CDR2 are LGHDT and YNNKEL (reference sequence). V lost 3 bases and J lost 2, with 12 bases in between. This CDR3 reads CASSQWGEATDTQYF. As DNA, the CDR3 is TGTGCCAGCAGCCAGTGGGGAGAGGCCACAGATACGCAGTATTTT.

There are many counts of this clonotype. The rearrangement joins TRBV7-2 to TRBJ2-7; TRBD1 matches at 9 bases. Germline lookup yields CDR1 SGHTA and CDR2 FQGNSA. V gave up 1 base and J gave up 7 bases; unmatched junction bases: 8. There are 15 residues in the CDR3. The CDR3 coding sequence is TGTGCCAGCAGCTTAGTGGCACAGGGGGCTCGGGAGCAGTACTTC. This codes for CASSLVAQGAREQYF.

The V call is TRBV12-3 or TRBV12-4, the J call TRBJ2-1; weak D call: TRBD2 (6 bases). Trimming stripped 7 bases from V and 3 bases from J, with 16 bases between. The CDR3 is 15 amino acids. CDR3 DNA sequence: TGTGCCAGCATTTACGGGACTCCAGACTACAATGAGCAGTTCTTC. It codes for CASIYGTPDYNEQFF.

This clonotype was seen more than once but under ten times. This chain joins TRBV12-3 or TRBV12-4 and TRBJ1-5, with D maybe TRBD1 (5 bases). CDR3 length: 14 residues. V lost 6 bases and J 3 bases, leaving 12 bases between the germline ends. CDR3 loop: CASRLGTHNQPQHF. The CDR3, as DNA: TGTGCCAGCAGACTTGGGACCCACAATCAGCCCCAGCATTTT.

This clonotype has at least ten counts. This chain joins TRBV7-6 and TRBJ1-6; no firm D call. V lost 2 bases and J lost 7, with 3 bases in between. CDR1 SGHVS and CDR2 FNYEAQ come from the germline V gene. There are 12 residues in the CDR3. CDR3 residues: CASSLYNSPLHF. The DNA of the CDR3 is TGTGCCAGCAGCTTATACAATTCACCCCTCCACTTT.

CDR3 residues: CASSRLVGNEQFF. The CDR3 DNA follows: TGTGCCAGCAGTCGACTAGTGGGTAATGAGCAGTTCTTC. J is TRBJ2-1 and V is TRBV25-1; a possible D gene is TRBD2 (6 bases). V lost 5 bases to trimming and J lost 7 bases, with 12 bases between them. Germline V CDR1 and CDR2: MGHDK, SYGVNS. The CDR3 loop spans 13 amino acids.

This chain joins TRBV2 and TRBJ2-7; 7 bases map to TRBD1. Germline loops: CDR1 SNHLY, CDR2 FYNNEI. Trimming at V came to 6 bases and at J to 0 bases, leaving 5 bases not matched to a gene. The CDR3 spans 14 residues. CDR3 sequence reads: CASRGTERSYEQYF. In nucleotides, the CDR3 is TGTGCCAGCAGAGGGACAGAGCGCTCCTACGAGCAGTACTTC.

This clonotype showed up many times. This rearrangement joins TRBV7-6 to TRBJ2-2; D is unclear. The germline V gene encodes CDR1 SGHVS and CDR2 FNYEAQ. V lost 2 bases and J 8 bases, leaving 3 bases between the germline ends. The CDR3 spans 11 residues. CDR3 DNA: TGTGCCAGCAGCTTATCTGGGGAGCTGTTTTTT. Its translation is CASSLSGELFF.

A few counts support this clonotype. V usage is TRBV12-3 or TRBV12-4 and J usage is TRBJ2-2; D remains ambiguous. Trimming shortened V by 5 bases and J by 6 bases, and 7 bases separated the two germline ends. This CDR3 region has 12 residues. As DNA, the CDR3 is TGTGCCAGCAGTGCAGGCGCCGGGGAGCTGTTTTTT. Translation: CASSAGAGELFF.

This clonotype has just a few counts. This sequence joins TRBV6-1 and TRBJ2-2; D gene ambiguous. Germline CDR1 is MNHNS and CDR2 is SASEGT. V lost 7 bases, J lost 5 bases, and 14 bases lay in between. The CDR3 totals 14 residues. CDR3 DNA sequence: TGTGCCAGCAAACTCGCGTGGAATACCGGGGAGCTGTTTTTT. This encodes CASKLAWNTGELFF.

V and J are TRBV19 and TRBJ1-2; tentative D call: TRBD1 (6 bases). This CDR3 region has 14 residues. Germline values: CDR1 LNHDA, CDR2 SQIVND (reference sequence). The V and J ends lost 3 bases and 5 bases respectively, with 13 bases between them. The CDR3 region has the DNA TGTGCCAGTAGTATGGGGGCGTCGGTGTATGGCTACACCTTC. Its translation is CASSMGASVYGYTF.

The rearrangement joins TRBV27 to TRBJ1-2; D not resolved. This CDR3 is built from 15 residues. Looked up from germline, CDR1 is MNHEY and CDR2 is SMNVEV (reference sequence). V was clipped by 4 bases and J by 0 bases, with 12 bases between them. The DNA of the CDR3 is TGTGCCAGCAGTTCCCTTTTAGGTGCTAACTATGGCTACACCTTC. Residues: CASSSLLGANYGYTF.

This clonotype appeared a few times. The chain couples TRBV12-3 or TRBV12-4 to TRBJ1-1; no firm D call. This CDR3 contains 13 residues. Trimming removed 7 bases from V and 1 base from J, with 10 bases in between. CDR3 sequence: CASTLSRNTEAFF. For the CDR3, the DNA is TGTGCCAGCACCCTGAGTCGGAACACTGAAGCTTTCTTT.

This clonotype was counted many times. The chain recombines TRBV7-6 with TRBJ2-7; no clear D. Between the trimmed V and J ends, which lost 0 bases and 0 bases, there was a span of 6 bases. The germline CDR1 and CDR2 sequences are SGHVS and FNYEAQ. The CDR3 extends over 14 amino acids. The CDR3 spells CASSLAPSSYEQYF. The CDR3 region has the DNA TGTGCCAGCAGCTTAGCCCCGAGCTCCTACGAGCAGTACTTC.

About this clonotype: The junction differs from germline at one of its ends, possibly a read error. This chain links TRBV5-1 with TRBJ1-1, with D maybe TRBD1 (6 bases). The CDR3 is 16 residues long. CDR1 and CDR2 from the germline V gene are SGHRS and YFSETQ. As DNA, the CDR3 is TGCGCCAGCAGCCCGCGTGGATGGACAGAGAACTCTGAAGCTTTCTTT. Protein product: CASSPRGWTENSEAFF. The full variable domain, completed using reference TRBV5-1 and TRBJ1-1, is KAGVTQTPRYLIKTRGQQVTLSCSPISGHRSVSWYQQTPGQGLQFLFEYFSETQRNKGNFPGRFSGRQFSNSRSEMNVSTLELGDSALYLCASSPRGWTENSEAFFGQGTRLTVV.

J is TRBJ2-7 and V is TRBV20-1; the match to TRBD2 covers 7 bases. V lost 0 bases and J lost 0; bases outside the gene matches: 2. This CDR3 has 14 amino acids. Germline CDR1 reads DFQATT; CDR2 reads SNEGSKA (reference sequence). CDR3 protein: CSARERGISYEQYF. The CDR3 coding sequence is TGCAGTGCTAGAGAGCGGGGGATCTCCTACGAGCAGTACTTC.

In this sample, this clonotype turned up many times. V is TRBV11-2 and J is TRBJ2-1; 13 bases line up with TRBD2. This CDR3 contains 15 residues. V lost 5 bases to trimming and J lost 9 bases; unmatched junction nucleotides: 7. CDR1 and CDR2 from the germline V gene are SGHAT and FQNNGV. CDR3 bases: TGTGCCAGCAGCCTCGGACTAGCGGGGGCCCCTGAGCAGTTCTTC. Residues: CASSLGLAGAPEQFF.

This clonotype was seen more than once but under ten times. J is TRBJ2-2 and V is TRBV19; D not resolved. Trimming left V 1 base short and J 0 bases short, with 9 bases between. CDR3 length: 16 amino acids. Germline lookup yields CDR1 LNHDA and CDR2 SQIVND (reference sequence). The DNA of the CDR3 is TGTGCCAGTAGTATAGCCGCGCTGGCGAACACCGGGGAGCTGTTTTTT. This codes for CASSIAALANTGELFF. Together with reference TRBV19 and TRBJ2-2, the CDR3 gives the full variable domain: DGGITQSPKYLFRKEGQNVTLSCEQNLNHDAMYWYRQDPGQGLRLIYYSQIVNDFQKGDIAEGYSVSREKKESFPLTVTSAQKNPTAFYLCASSIAALANTGELFFGEGSRLTVL.

V gene TRBV5-1 combines with J gene TRBJ1-1, with a weak D call TRBD1 (6 bases). Deletions cut 4 bases from V and 1 base from J, with 11 bases between. CDR3 length: 14 residues. Germline V gene data show CDR1 as SGHRS and CDR2 as YFSETQ. The CDR3 loop is CASSQGHANTEAFF. DNA for the CDR3: TGCGCCAGCAGCCAGGGACACGCGAACACTGAAGCTTTCTTT.

This sequence joins TRBV12-3 or TRBV12-4 and TRBJ2-1; D perhaps matches TRBD1 (6 bases). CDR3 length: 16 residues. The V gene lost 7 bases and the J gene lost 5 bases, with 21 bases spanning the gap. The CDR3 is CASNRVGLAGDNEQFF. As DNA, the CDR3 is TGTGCCAGCAACAGGGTCGGGCTAGCAGGAGACAATGAGCAGTTCTTC.

This clonotype was seen a handful of times. This chain uses TRBV6-5 with TRBJ2-3; 10 nucleotides line up with TRBD2. The ends lost 2 bases at V and 4 bases at J; junction bases unmatched: 3. The CDR3 covers 15 residues. From germline, CDR1 is MNHEY and CDR2 SVGAGI. Here the CDR3 reads CASSYRLAGADTQYF. CDR3 DNA: TGTGCCAGCAGTTACAGGCTAGCGGGGGCAGATACGCAGTATTTT.